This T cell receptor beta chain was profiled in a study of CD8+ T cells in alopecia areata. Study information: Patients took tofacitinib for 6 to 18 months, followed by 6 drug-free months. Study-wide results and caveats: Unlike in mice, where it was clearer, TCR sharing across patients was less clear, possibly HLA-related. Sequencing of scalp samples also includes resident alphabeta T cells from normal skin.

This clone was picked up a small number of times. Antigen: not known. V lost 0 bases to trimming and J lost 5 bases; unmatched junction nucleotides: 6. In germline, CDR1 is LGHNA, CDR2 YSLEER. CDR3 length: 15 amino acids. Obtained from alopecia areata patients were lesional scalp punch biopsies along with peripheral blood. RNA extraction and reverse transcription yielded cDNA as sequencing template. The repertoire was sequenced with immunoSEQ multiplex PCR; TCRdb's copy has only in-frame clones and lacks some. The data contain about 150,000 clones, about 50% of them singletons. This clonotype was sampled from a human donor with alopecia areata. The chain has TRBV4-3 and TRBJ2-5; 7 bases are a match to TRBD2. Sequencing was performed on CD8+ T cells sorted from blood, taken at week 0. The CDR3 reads CASSQDLTGRETQYF. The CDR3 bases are TGCGCCAGCAGCCAAGATCTGACCGGGAGGGAGACCCAGTACTTC.